This TCR beta chain was recorded in a study of blood T cell repertoires in COVID-19. In the study overall: Samples representing acute and convalescent COVID-19 were sourced from the United States, Italy and Spain. PBMCs, B-cell-depleted T cells, or T cells were the source of the cDNA or gDNA that made up the material.

This clone turned up a few times. This CDR3 has 15 residues. Looked up from germline, CDR1 is SGHTA and CDR2 is FQGNSA. After removal of 5 bases from V and 4 bases from J, the junction contained 9 bases not matched to a gene. Generated by immunoSEQ multiplex PCR, the TCRdb table keeps only in-frame clones and is missing some. The sample has approximately 200,000 clones; 80% to 85% are singletons. Sequenced sample: peripheral blood. The genes are TRBV7-2 and TRBJ1-2; 8 positions agree with TRBD1. This receptor was obtained from a woman aged 55-70 years with acute or convalescent COVID-19. DNA for the CDR3: TGTGCCAGCAGCAAGCGACAGGGGCTTCTCTATGGCTACACCTTC. Translated: CASSKRQGLLYGYTF.